What follows are 5 T cell receptor beta chains derived from one specimen sequenced in a study of T cell responses to AZD1222 COVID-19 vaccine. Sequencing was performed with immunoSEQ multiplex PCR; in TCRdb, only in-frame clones are kept and a portion is missing. The sample lists some 85,000 clones, approximately 90% occurring once. This sample comprised peripheral blood, obtained on day 0 of AZD1222 vaccination. The receptors were sampled from an adult in good health.

The rearrangement joins TRBV5-4 to TRBJ1-2; TRBD1 might be the D (5 bases). Germline-derived CDR1 and CDR2 are SGHNT and YYREEE (reference sequence). V was pared by 0 bases and J by 5 bases, with 17 bases between. CDR3 length equals 16 residues. The CDR3 nucleotides are TGTGCCAGCAGCTTGGGGGGCGGGGCGGGTATATATGGCTACACCTTC. Translation gives CASSLGGGAGIYGYTF.

This chain links TRBV7-8 with TRBJ2-7; TRBD2 is a possible D gene (6 bases). V was clipped by 4 bases and J by 5 bases, with 33 bases between them. Per the germline V gene, CDR1 is SGHVS and CDR2 is FQNEAQ. This CDR3 spans 20 amino acids. CDR3 DNA sequence: TGTGCCAGCAGCTCCAGGTGGAGGGTAACCCTCAGACCCAAATATGACGAGCAGTACTTC. Amino acids: CASSSRWRVTLRPKYDEQYF.

The chain combines TRBV5-5 with TRBJ1-3; D remains unclear. Germline lookup yields CDR1 SGHKS and CDR2 YYEKEE (reference sequence). The ends were cut back, 4 bases at V and 6 bases at J, with 8 bases in the middle. The CDR3 length is 12 residues. The CDR3 coding sequence is TGTGCCAGCAGCCTAACAGCAAACACCATATATTTT. Protein: CASSLTANTIYF. Looking up the rest from reference TRBV5-5 and TRBJ1-3 gives the full variable domain: DAGVTQSPTHLIKTRGQQVTLRCSPISGHKSVSWYQQVLGQGPQFIFQYYEKEERGRGNFPDRFSARQFPNYSSELNVNALLLGDSALYLCASSLTANTIYFGEGSWLTVV.

The J gene is TRBJ2-7, the V gene TRBV27; no definite D call. The CDR3 length is 13 residues. V was shortened by 4 bases and J by 0 bases, with 7 bases between the two germline ends. Germline V gives CDR1 MNHEY, CDR2 SMNVEV (reference sequence). The CDR3 loop is CASSSRTSYEQYF. For the CDR3, the DNA is TGTGCCAGCAGTTCCCGGACCTCCTACGAGCAGTACTTC.

V gene TRBV27 combines with J gene TRBJ1-5; D unclear. V gave up 3 bases and J gave up 9 bases, with 15 bases separating them. This CDR3 has 14 amino acids. The germline gives CDR1 MNHEY, CDR2 SMNVEV (reference sequence). The CDR3 protein is CASSFDKGDSPQHF. The CDR3 coding sequence is TGTGCCAGCAGTTTCGATAAGGGAGATTCGCCCCAGCATTTT.